These 8 T cell receptor beta chains came from one sample sequenced in a study of CD8+CD57+ T cells in acquired aplastic anemia. Profiling of TCR beta VDJ combinations and CDR3 sequences used genomic DNA as template. TCRdb recomputed calls from the reads with MiXCR, one row per CDR3 protein. The sample lists about 180,000 distinct CDR3 sequences; about 47% were seen once. Sequenced: sorted CD4+, CD8+, or CD8+CD57+ T cells (not recorded which) from PBMCs. The receptors stem from a human donor in good health.

The V and J genes are TRBV20-1 and TRBJ2-7; tentatively, D is TRBD2 (6 bases). Trimming shortened V by 5 bases and J by 3 bases, and 8 bases separated the two germline ends. The CDR3 has 11 residues. CDR1 and CDR2 (germline): DFQATT, SNEGSKA (reference sequence). CDR3 nucleotide sequence: TGCAGTGCTTCGGGAGACTACGAGCAGTACTTC. Amino acid sequence: CSASGDYEQYF.

This clonotype showed up just a few times. The chain links TRBV25-1 to TRBJ2-3, with 7 positions matching TRBD2. CDR1 is MGHDK and CDR2 is SYGVNS in the germline V gene. The CDR3 spans 14 residues. The junction had 8 bases not matched to a gene; V was cut back by 9 bases and J by 2 bases. CDR3 region: CARAPAGYTDTQYF. CDR3 coding DNA: TGTGCCAGAGCGCCAGCGGGATACACAGATACGCAGTATTTT.

The chain joins TRBV25-1 to TRBJ2-2, with 11 positions matching TRBD2. The ends lost 5 bases at V and 2 bases at J; junction bases unmatched: 7. Germline V CDR1 and CDR2: MGHDK, SYGVNS. CDR3 length: 17 amino acids. Here the CDR3 reads CASSRVAGGSNTGELFF. CDR3 in DNA: TGTGCCAGCAGTCGTGTAGCGGGAGGGTCTAACACCGGGGAGCTGTTTTTT. Supplemented by reference TRBV25-1 and TRBJ2-2, the full variable domain reads EADIYQTPRYLVIGTGKKITLECSQTMGHDKMYWYQQDPGMELHLIHYSYGVNSTEKGDLSSESTVSRIRTEHFPLTLESARPSHTSQYLCASSRVAGGSNTGELFFGEGSRLTVL.

The rearrangement uses TRBV19 and TRBJ1-2; TRBD1 aligns across 9 bases. V was clipped by 8 bases and J by 6 bases; unmatched bases: 10. Germline V gives CDR1 LNHDA, CDR2 SQIVND (reference sequence). This CDR3 has 14 residues. The CDR3 is CASQTGGVSDGYTF. For the CDR3, the DNA is TGTGCCAGTCAAACAGGGGGCGTTAGCGATGGCTACACCTTC.

The J gene is TRBJ2-7, the V gene TRBV3-1; the match to TRBD2 covers 7 bases. This CDR3 comprises 18 residues. With 1 base clipped from V and 3 bases from J, the junction kept 15 bases outside the gene matches. CDR1 and CDR2 from the germline V gene are LGHDT and YNNKEL (reference sequence). CDR3 protein: CASSQVAVSAGRNYEQYF. CDR3 nucleotide sequence: TGTGCCAGCAGCCAAGTAGCTGTTTCAGCGGGACGGAACTACGAGCAGTACTTC.

The rearrangement links TRBV7-6 to TRBJ2-7; D unresolved. Germline V gene lookup returns CDR1 SGHVS and CDR2 FNYEAQ. This CDR3 is built from 16 residues. Between the trimmed V and J ends, which lost 5 bases and 7 bases, there was a span of 24 bases. The DNA of the CDR3 is TGTGCCAGCAGCCCCGTGTCCCGTGGACCGATTAGGGAGCAGTACTTC. As protein: CASSPVSRGPIREQYF. Full variable domain (rest looked up from reference TRBV7-6 and TRBJ2-7): GAGVSQSPRYKVTKRGQDVALRCDPISGHVSLYWYRQALGQGPEFLTYFNYEAQQDKSGLPNDRFSAERPEGSISTLTIQRTEQRDSAMYRCASSPVSRGPIREQYFGPGTRLTVT.

V is TRBV7-6 and J is TRBJ2-2; D unresolved. Germline assignment: CDR1 SGHVS and CDR2 FNYEAQ. The CDR3 is 13 residues long. V gave up 5 bases and J gave up 5 bases, with 9 bases separating them. The CDR3 is CASSLKKTGELFF. The CDR3 DNA reads as TGTGCCAGCAGCCTGAAAAAGACCGGGGAGCTGTTTTTT.

This clonotype appeared once. The V and J genes are TRBV6-2 or TRBV6-3 and TRBJ1-2, with D unresolved. Trimming cost V 0 bases and J 4 bases, with 15 bases left between them. The CDR3 is 16 residues long. CDR1 is MNHEY, CDR2 SVGEGT, per germline. CDR3: CASSYSPVVSGYGYTF. In nucleotides, the CDR3 is TGTGCCAGCAGTTACTCGCCAGTAGTATCGGGCTATGGCTACACCTTC.